The source of this TCR beta chain is a study of low-dose radiotherapy and immunotherapy resistance in tumors. The donors, trial participants, received nivolumab, ipilimumab, aspirin, low-dose cyclophosphamide and low-dose radiotherapy. Primers used for first-strand cDNA, a TRAV- and TRBV-specific set, covered both alpha and beta chains. TCR amplification involved approximately 20 PCR cycles with a constant-region primer and V-primer adapter. Amplifying the isolated mRNA was done by in vitro transcription. Using its own MiXCR run on the reads, TCRdb lists one record per CDR3 protein. The table has around 10,000 distinct CDR3 sequences, about 51% seen once; the top ten hold 8% to 10%. This TCR came from a human donor with advanced metastatic prostate, ovarian, gallbladder or colorectal cancer (not recorded which). This table probably holds off-target reads from a library built for another chain.

CDR3 bases: TGTGCCAGCAGCCCCACAGGGGGCACGGGACCCCTCCACTTT. Encoded protein: CASSPTGGTGPLHF. V is TRBV12-3 or TRBV12-4 and J is TRBJ1-6; 9 nucleotides match TRBD1. The CDR3 spans 14 residues. V gave up 6 bases and J gave up 12 bases; unmatched junction bases: 9.